This T cell receptor beta chain was recorded in a study of blood T cell repertoires in COVID-19. Original methodology: From reference gene primer amplification, estimates of nucleated cell counts were derived. Profiling relied on immunoSEQ multiplex PCR, and the TCRdb table lists in-frame clones only, not all of them. Clone size and V and J calls were adopted from that table, with D and trimming inferred from the DNA. This sample has 90,000 to 130,000 clones; roughly 85% occur once, and the top ten carry roughly 4.9%. The germline V and J ends were trimmed by 9 bases and 0 bases, with 4 bases remaining between them. Germline loops: CDR1 MNHEY, CDR2 SVGAGI. The CDR3 totals 11 residues.

This TCR was sampled from a human donor in a cohort sampled during active COVID-19. Input material: peripheral blood. The chain recombines TRBV6-5 with TRBJ2-3; D gene ambiguous. The CDR3 coding sequence is TGTGCCAGTGGCAGCACAGATACGCAGTATTTT. This gives the protein CASGSTDTQYF.